What follows describes a single T cell receptor beta chain. Per the original methods: Estimates of nucleated cell counts were drawn from the amplification of reference gene primers. Clones were sequenced by immunoSEQ multiplex PCR, and TCRdb holds only the in-frame ones, with some missing. That table supplies the V and J calls and clone size; D and trimming were determined from the DNA. The table records 200,000 to 300,000 clones, 83% of them present only once. This specimen comes from a study of blood T cell repertoires in COVID-19. Study-wide background: There were acute and convalescent COVID-19 samples, and they came from the United States, Italy and Spain.

Germline V CDR1 and CDR2: LGHDT, YNNKEL (reference sequence). The CDR3 runs to 16 residues. With V trimmed by 2 bases and J by 2 bases, 6 bases remained unmatched. This receptor was identified in a human donor in a cohort sampled during active COVID-19. Sequenced: peripheral blood. The chain has TRBV3-1 (or the pseudogene TRBV3-2) and TRBJ1-1, with TRBD1 matching over 9 bases. The CDR3 nucleotides are TGTGCCAGCAGCCAATATCGGACAGGGGCAAACACTGAAGCTTTCTTT. Protein product: CASSQYRTGANTEAFF.